These 8 T cell receptor beta chains share one sample of origin, sequenced in a study of T-cell memory formation after mild COVID-19. TCRdb processed the 5' RACE reads anew with MiXCR; each CDR3 protein has one entry. The sample carries about 350,000 distinct CDR3 sequences, roughly 13% recorded once. The sequenced sample was PBMCs or a T cell subset sorted from them (not recorded which). Every receptor here comes from a man younger than 35 who had mild COVID-19 (a few samples of this study predate the infection). Cell type and time point are not known.

This chain connects TRBV4-1 to TRBJ2-5; 10 bases agree with TRBD1. Losses at the gene ends were 5 bases for V and 3 bases for J; bases not matched to a gene: 6. Germline V gene sequence: CDR1 MGHRA, CDR2 YSYEKL. This CDR3 has 15 residues. CDR3 nucleotide sequence: TGCGCCAGCAGCACCCCCGGGACAGGGGAAGAGACCCAGTACTTC. This encodes CASSTPGTGEETQYF.

Of note for this clonotype: The junction departs from germline at one end; a sequencing error may be responsible. The rearrangement uses TRBV7-2 and TRBJ2-1, with D possibly TRBD2 on 6 matching bases. Per germline, CDR1 SGHTA and CDR2 FQGNSA. This CDR3 has 15 amino acids. In nucleotides, the CDR3 is TGTGCCAGCAGCTTAACCGGAGGGGCCTACAATGAGCATTTCTTC. Amino acids: CASSLTGGAYNEHFF.

The V call is TRBV7-2, the J call TRBJ1-1; D unresolved. There are 12 residues in the CDR3. Germline loops: CDR1 SGHTA, CDR2 FQGNSA. V lost 4 bases to trimming and J lost 6 bases, with 9 bases between them. The CDR3 reads CASSSFNAEAFF. DNA for the CDR3: TGTGCCAGCAGCTCCTTCAACGCTGAAGCTTTCTTT.

The chain employs TRBV29-1 and TRBJ1-2; no clear D. The CDR3 length is 13 residues. V lost 3 bases, J lost 1 base, and 9 bases lay in between. Germline CDR1 and CDR2: SQVTM and ANQGSEA. The CDR3 bases are TGCAGCGTTGAGTCTCAGTTTAACTATGGCTACACCTTC. Translating gives CSVESQFNYGYTF. The whole variable domain, remainder taken from reference TRBV29-1 and TRBJ1-2, is SAVISQKPSRDICQRGTSLTIQCQVDSQVTMMFWYRQQPGQSLTLIATANQGSEATYESGFVIDKFPISRPNLTFSTLTVSNMSPEDSSIYLCSVESQFNYGYTFGSGTRLTVV.

In this sample, this clonotype turned up a few times. The rearrangement joins TRBV29-1 to TRBJ1-1; 9 nucleotides align to TRBD1. The CDR3 length is 13 residues. The J segment lost 5 bases and the V segment lost 7 bases, leaving 8 bases of the junction unmatched. CDR1 and CDR2 from the germline V gene are SQVTM and ANQGSEA. The CDR3 here is CSGWTGVETEAFF. In DNA, the CDR3 is TGCAGCGGATGGACAGGGGTGGAGACTGAAGCTTTCTTT.

The chain employs TRBV12-3 or TRBV12-4 and TRBJ2-3; D unclear. This CDR3 region has 11 residues. The V end was cut by 5 bases, the J end by 10 bases, with 10 bases between. The CDR3 nucleotides read TGTGCCAGCAGTCCCTCCCGGGCGCAGTATTTT. Translated: CASSPSRAQYF.

This chain connects TRBV7-9 to TRBJ2-4; TRBD2 is a possible D gene (5 bases). This CDR3 has 14 residues. V lost 2 bases and J 7 bases, leaving 12 bases between the germline ends. Germline CDR1 is SEHNR and CDR2 is FQNEAQ (reference sequence). CDR3 coding DNA: TGTGCCAGCAGCTTAAGATCCCGAGGGAACATTCAGTACTTC. The encoded protein is CASSLRSRGNIQYF.

This clonotype has a handful of counts. V usage is TRBV3-1 and J usage is TRBJ2-5; 8 bases map to TRBD1. Germline trimming cut 0 bases from V and 0 bases from J; bases unmatched to any gene: 12. Germline loops: CDR1 LGHDT, CDR2 YNNKEL (reference sequence). This CDR3 spans 19 amino acids. The CDR3 spells CASSQEGVETGVNQETQYF. The CDR3 DNA follows: TGTGCCAGCAGCCAAGAGGGGGTAGAGACAGGGGTGAACCAAGAGACCCAGTACTTC.